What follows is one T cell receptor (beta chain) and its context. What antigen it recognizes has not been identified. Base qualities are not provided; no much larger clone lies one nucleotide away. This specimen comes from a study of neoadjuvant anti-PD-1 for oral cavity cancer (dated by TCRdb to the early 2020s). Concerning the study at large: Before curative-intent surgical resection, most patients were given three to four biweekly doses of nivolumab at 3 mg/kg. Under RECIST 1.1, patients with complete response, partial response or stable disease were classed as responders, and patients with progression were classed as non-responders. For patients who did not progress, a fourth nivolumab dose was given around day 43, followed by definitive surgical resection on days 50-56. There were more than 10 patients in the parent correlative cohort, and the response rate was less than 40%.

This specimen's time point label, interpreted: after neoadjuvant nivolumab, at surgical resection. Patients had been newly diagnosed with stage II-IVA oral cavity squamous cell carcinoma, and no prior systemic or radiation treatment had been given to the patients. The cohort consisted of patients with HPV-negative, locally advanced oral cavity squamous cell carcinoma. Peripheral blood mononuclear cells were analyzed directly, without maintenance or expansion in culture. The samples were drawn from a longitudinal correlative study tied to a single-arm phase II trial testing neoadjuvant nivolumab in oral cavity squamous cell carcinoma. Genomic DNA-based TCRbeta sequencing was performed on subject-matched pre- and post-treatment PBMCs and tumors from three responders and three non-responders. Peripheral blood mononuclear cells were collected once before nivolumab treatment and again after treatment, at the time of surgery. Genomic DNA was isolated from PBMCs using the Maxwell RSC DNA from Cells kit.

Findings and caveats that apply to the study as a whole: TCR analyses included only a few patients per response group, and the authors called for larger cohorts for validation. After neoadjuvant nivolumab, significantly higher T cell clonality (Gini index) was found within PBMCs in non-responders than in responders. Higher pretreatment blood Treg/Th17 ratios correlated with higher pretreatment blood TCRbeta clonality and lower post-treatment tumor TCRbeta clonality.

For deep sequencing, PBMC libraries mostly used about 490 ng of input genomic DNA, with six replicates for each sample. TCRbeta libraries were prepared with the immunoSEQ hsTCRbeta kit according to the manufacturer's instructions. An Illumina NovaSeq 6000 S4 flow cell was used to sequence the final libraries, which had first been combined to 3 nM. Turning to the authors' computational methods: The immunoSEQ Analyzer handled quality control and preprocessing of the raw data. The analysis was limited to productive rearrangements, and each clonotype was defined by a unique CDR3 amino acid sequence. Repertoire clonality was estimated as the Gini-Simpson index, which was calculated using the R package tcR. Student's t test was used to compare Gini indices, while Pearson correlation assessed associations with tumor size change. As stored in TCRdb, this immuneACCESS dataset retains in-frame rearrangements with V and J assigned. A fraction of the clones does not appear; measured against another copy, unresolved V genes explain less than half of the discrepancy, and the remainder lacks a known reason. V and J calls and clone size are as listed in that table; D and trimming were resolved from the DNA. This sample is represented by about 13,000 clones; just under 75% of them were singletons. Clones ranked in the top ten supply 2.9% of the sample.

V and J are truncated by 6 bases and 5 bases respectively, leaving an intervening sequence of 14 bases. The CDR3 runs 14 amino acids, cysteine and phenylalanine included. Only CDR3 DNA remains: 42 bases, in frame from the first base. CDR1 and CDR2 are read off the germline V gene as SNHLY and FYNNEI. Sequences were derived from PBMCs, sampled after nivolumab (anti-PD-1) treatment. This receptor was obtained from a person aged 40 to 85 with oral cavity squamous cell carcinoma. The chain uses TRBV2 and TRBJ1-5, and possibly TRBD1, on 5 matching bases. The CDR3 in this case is CASSQSGGDQPQHF. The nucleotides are TGTGCCAGCAGCCAATCGGGGGGAGATCAGCCCCAGCATTTT.